Below, one T cell receptor (beta chain) is given with its context. The sample belongs to a study of T cell changes during pregnancy in multiple sclerosis. Sequencing was performed with immunoSEQ multiplex PCR; in TCRdb, only in-frame clones are kept and a portion is missing. The data hold tens of thousands of clones, with 85% to 95% observed a single time. Germline assignment: CDR1 GTSNPN and CDR2 SVGIG (reference sequence). V lost 0 bases to trimming and J lost 3 bases, with 8 bases between them. CDR3 length: 14 amino acids. This clonotype was obtained from a female donor with multiple sclerosis, enrolled in a pregnancy study. This material consisted of CD4+ T cells from peripheral blood mononuclear cells, taken before pregnancy. The genes are TRBV30 and TRBJ1-4, with D unclear. CDR3 region: CAWSVPVPNEKLFF. The CDR3 bases are TGTGCCTGGAGTGTACCGGTTCCTAATGAAAAACTGTTTTTT.